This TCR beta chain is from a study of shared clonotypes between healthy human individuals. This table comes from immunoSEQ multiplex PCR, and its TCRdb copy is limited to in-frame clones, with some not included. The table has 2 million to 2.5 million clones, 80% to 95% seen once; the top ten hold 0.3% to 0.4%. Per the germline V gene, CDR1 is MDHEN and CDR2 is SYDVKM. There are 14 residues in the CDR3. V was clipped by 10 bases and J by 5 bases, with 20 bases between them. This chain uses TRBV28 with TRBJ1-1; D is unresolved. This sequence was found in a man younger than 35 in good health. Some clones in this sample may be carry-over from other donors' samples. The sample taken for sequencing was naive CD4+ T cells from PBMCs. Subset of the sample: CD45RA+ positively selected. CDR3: CATHVDPGDTEAFF. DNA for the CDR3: TGTGCCACCCACGTGGACCCCGGAGATACTGAAGCTTTCTTT.